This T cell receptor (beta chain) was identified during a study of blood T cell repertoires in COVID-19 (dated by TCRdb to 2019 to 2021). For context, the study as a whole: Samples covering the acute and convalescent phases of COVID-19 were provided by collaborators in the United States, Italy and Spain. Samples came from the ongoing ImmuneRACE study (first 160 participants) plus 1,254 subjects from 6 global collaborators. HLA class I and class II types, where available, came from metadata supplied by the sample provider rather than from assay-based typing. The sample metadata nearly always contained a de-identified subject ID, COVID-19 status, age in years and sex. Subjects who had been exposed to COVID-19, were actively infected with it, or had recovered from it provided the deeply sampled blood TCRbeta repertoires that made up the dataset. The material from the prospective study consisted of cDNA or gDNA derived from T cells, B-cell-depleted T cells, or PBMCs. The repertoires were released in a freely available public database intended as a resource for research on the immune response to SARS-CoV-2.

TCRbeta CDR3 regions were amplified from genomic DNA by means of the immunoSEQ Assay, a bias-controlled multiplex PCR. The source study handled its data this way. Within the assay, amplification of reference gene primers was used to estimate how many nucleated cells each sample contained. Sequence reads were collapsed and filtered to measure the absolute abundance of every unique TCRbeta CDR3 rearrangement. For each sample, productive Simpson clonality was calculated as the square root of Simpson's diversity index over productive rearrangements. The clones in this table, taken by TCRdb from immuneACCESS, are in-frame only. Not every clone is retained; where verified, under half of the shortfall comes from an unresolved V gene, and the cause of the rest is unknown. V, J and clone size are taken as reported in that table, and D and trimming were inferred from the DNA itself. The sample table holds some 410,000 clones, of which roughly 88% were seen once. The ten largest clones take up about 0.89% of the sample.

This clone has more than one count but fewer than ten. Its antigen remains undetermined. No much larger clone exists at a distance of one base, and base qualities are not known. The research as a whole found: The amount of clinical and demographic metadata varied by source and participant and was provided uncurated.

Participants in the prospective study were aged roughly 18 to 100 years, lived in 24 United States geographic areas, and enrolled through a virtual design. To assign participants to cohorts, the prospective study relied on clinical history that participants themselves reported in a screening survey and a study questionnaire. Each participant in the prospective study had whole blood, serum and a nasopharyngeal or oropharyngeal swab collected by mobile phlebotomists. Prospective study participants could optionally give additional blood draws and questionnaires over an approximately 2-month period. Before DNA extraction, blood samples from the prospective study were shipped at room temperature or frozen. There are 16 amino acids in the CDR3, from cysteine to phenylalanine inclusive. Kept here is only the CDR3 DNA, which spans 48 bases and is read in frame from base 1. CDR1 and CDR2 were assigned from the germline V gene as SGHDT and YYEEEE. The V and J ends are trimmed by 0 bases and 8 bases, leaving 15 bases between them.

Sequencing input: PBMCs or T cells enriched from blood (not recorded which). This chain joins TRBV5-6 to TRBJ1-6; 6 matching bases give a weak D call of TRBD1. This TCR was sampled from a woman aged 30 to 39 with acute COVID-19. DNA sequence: TGTGCCAGCAGCTTGGATCAGGGGTTCTTGGATTCACCCCTCCACTTT. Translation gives CASSLDQGFLDSPLHF.